This passage covers 26 T cell receptor beta chains from one sample sequenced in a study of cytomegalovirus exposure and HLA in healthy donors. Vbeta (60) and Jbeta (13) primers were used in the PCR. Generated by immunoSEQ multiplex PCR, the TCRdb table keeps only in-frame clones and is missing some. The profile shows more than 130,000 clones, roughly 76% of them singletons. The sample comprised PBMCs. These TCRs come from a human donor in good health.

This clone was seen just once. The rearrangement uses TRBV7-6 and TRBJ2-7; unclear D gene. The length of the CDR3 is 16 residues. Trimming cost V 5 bases and J 2 bases, with 19 bases left between them. CDR1 and CDR2 from the germline V gene are SGHVS and FNYEAQ. The DNA of the CDR3 is TGTGCCAGCAGCCAACACAGCATTGGCAGCACCTACGAGCAGTACTTC. The encoded protein is CASSQHSIGSTYEQYF. Full variable domain (remainder filled in from reference TRBV7-6 and TRBJ2-7): GAGVSQSPRYKVTKRGQDVALRCDPISGHVSLYWYRQALGQGPEFLTYFNYEAQQDKSGLPNDRFSAERPEGSISTLTIQRTEQRDSAMYRCASSQHSIGSTYEQYFGPGTRLTVT.

This clone was recorded a few times. The J gene is TRBJ2-7, the V gene TRBV7-9; 12 bases align to TRBD1. The length of the CDR3 is 16 residues. The V segment lost 1 base and the J segment 7 bases; nucleotides outside the gene matches: 8. Germline CDR1 and CDR2: SEHNR and FQNEAQ (reference sequence). The CDR3 bases are TGTGCCAGCAGCTTAGACCCGGGACAGGGGGCGAGTGAGCAGTACTTC. This encodes CASSLDPGQGASEQYF.

The rearrangement uses TRBV2 and TRBJ1-6; D uncertain. CDR3 length equals 15 residues. CDR1 SNHLY and CDR2 FYNNEI come from the germline V gene. Trimming left V 6 bases short and J 7 bases short, with 16 bases between. CDR3 in amino acids: CASRIEGGGNSPLHF. Here the CDR3 DNA reads TGTGCCAGCAGAATTGAAGGCGGAGGAAATTCACCCCTCCACTTT.

Only one count was recorded for this clone. V and J are TRBV6-5 and TRBJ1-6, with TRBD1 matching over 10 bases. The V segment lost 6 bases and the J segment 7 bases; nucleotides outside the gene matches: 6. This CDR3 comprises 15 residues. Germline V lookup: CDR1 MNHEY, CDR2 SVGAGI. The CDR3 DNA follows: TGTGCCAGCAGGAGACAGGGGGCCGAGAATTCACCCCTCCACTTT. Translated, it gives CASRRQGAENSPLHF.

The rearrangement links TRBV6-5 to TRBJ2-3; no definite D call. The CDR3 is 12 residues long. Germline V lookup: CDR1 MNHEY, CDR2 SVGAGI. V shed 0 bases and J shed 6 bases, with 4 bases lying between them. The chain's CDR3 is CASSYSRDTQYF. In DNA, the CDR3 is TGTGCCAGCAGTTACTCGAGGGATACGCAGTATTTT.

This chain uses TRBV11-3 with TRBJ2-7; no firm D call. The V gene's germline CDR1 is SGHNT and CDR2 YENEEA. The CDR3 has 14 residues. The V and J ends lost 0 bases and 0 bases respectively, with 6 bases between them. CDR3 sequence reads: CASSLDLNSYEQYF. Written as DNA, the CDR3 is TGTGCCAGCAGCTTAGATCTTAACTCCTACGAGCAGTACTTC.

This clone is a singleton in its sample. This rearrangement joins TRBV27 to TRBJ1-5; the match to TRBD1 covers 8 bases. V gave up 8 bases and J gave up 6 bases; unmatched junction bases: 6. CDR3 length equals 13 residues. Germline assignment: CDR1 MNHEY and CDR2 SMNVEV (reference sequence). CDR3 amino acids: CASGNRGSQPQHF. In DNA form, the CDR3 reads TGTGCCAGCGGGAACAGGGGGAGTCAGCCCCAGCATTTT.

The V and J genes are TRBV2 and TRBJ2-5, with TRBD1 matching 11 bases. The CDR3 runs 14 residues. Trimming removed 9 bases from V and 2 bases from J; junction bases left unmatched: 5. Looked up from germline, CDR1 is SNHLY and CDR2 is FYNNEI. CDR3: CASQRDRGQETQYF. The CDR3, as DNA: TGTGCCAGTCAGCGGGACAGGGGGCAAGAGACCCAGTACTTC.

The chain combines TRBV6-1 with TRBJ2-1; TRBD1 is a possible D gene (6 bases). Trimming pared 3 bases from V and 8 bases from J, leaving 11 bases between. CDR3 length: 13 amino acids. The germline V gene has CDR1 MNHNS and CDR2 SASEGT. The CDR3, as DNA: TGTGCCAGCAGTGACTTACAGGGCTATGAGCAGTTCTTC. Translating gives CASSDLQGYEQFF.

This clone was picked up one time. V usage is TRBV4-1 and J usage is TRBJ1-1; 9 bases fit TRBD1. The trim removed 1 base at V and 5 bases at J, leaving 5 bases unmatched. CDR1 MGHRA and CDR2 YSYEKL come from the germline V gene. The CDR3 extends over 15 amino acids. The CDR3 here is CASSQVGTGRTEAFF. CDR3 bases: TGCGCCAGCAGCCAAGTAGGGACAGGGCGTACTGAAGCTTTCTTT.

The rearrangement joins TRBV5-1 to TRBJ2-5; 7 nucleotides line up with TRBD1. Germline V gene lookup returns CDR1 SGHRS and CDR2 YFSETQ. J gave up 5 bases and V 0 bases, and 4 bases lay outside the gene matches. The CDR3 is made up of 14 amino acids. CDR3 sequence (DNA): TGCGCCAGCAGCTTGGCGACAGGGCTGGAGACCCAGTACTTC. It yields the protein CASSLATGLETQYF.

The V gene is TRBV4-2, the J gene TRBJ2-7; D possibly corresponds to TRBD2 (6 bases). Per germline, CDR1 LGHNA and CDR2 YNFKEQ. Trimming shortened V by 1 base and J by 6 bases, and 16 bases separated the two germline ends. This CDR3 spans 15 amino acids. For the CDR3, the DNA is TGTGCCAGCAGCCAAGGGAGGGAGGCTGGGTGCGAGCAGTACTTC. This gives the protein CASSQGREAGCEQYF.

The rearrangement links TRBV30 to TRBJ2-1, with 9 nucleotides matching TRBD2. V dropped 4 bases and J dropped 10; count of bases not matched to a gene: 2. Germline CDR1 reads GTSNPN; CDR2 reads SVGIG (reference sequence). The CDR3 extends over 11 amino acids. The chain's CDR3 is CAWTSGNEQFF. For the CDR3, the DNA is TGTGCCTGGACTAGCGGGAACGAGCAGTTCTTC.

The chain joins TRBV29-1 to TRBJ2-7; D may be TRBD1 (6 bases). There are 13 residues in the CDR3. Trimming took off 2 bases at V and 2 bases at J, with 10 bases between the two ends. Germline CDR1 and CDR2: SQVTM and ANQGSEA. CDR3 bases: TGCAGCGTTGAAAGGGACACACCCTACGAGCAGTACTTC. This translates into CSVERDTPYEQYF.

This clone was seen more than once but under ten times. The rearrangement uses TRBV7-9 and TRBJ1-1; 7 bases map to TRBD1. CDR1 SEHNR and CDR2 FQNEAQ come from the germline V gene (reference sequence). V shed 5 bases, J shed 1 base, and the junction held 7 bases outside the gene matches. The CDR3 is 15 residues long. CDR3 DNA sequence: TGTGCCAGCAGCCGTGGACAGGTCGGGAACACTGAAGCTTTCTTT. It is translated as CASSRGQVGNTEAFF.

Only a few counts were recorded for this clone. This chain uses TRBV19 with TRBJ2-2, with 9 bases identical to TRBD2. From germline, CDR1 is LNHDA and CDR2 SQIVND (reference sequence). V was pared by 2 bases and J by 7 bases, with 14 bases of the junction left unmatched. This CDR3 comprises 18 residues. Written as DNA, the CDR3 is TGTGCCAGTAGTATAATGGTTCGGCGGGAGGGCATTTTCGGGGAGCTGTTTTTT. Translating gives CASSIMVRREGIFGELFF.

The rearrangement uses TRBV7-9 and TRBJ1-4; 8 bases line up with TRBD1. The CDR3 is 14 amino acids. The J segment lost 4 bases and the V segment lost 10 bases, leaving 8 bases of the junction unmatched. Germline loops: CDR1 SEHNR, CDR2 FQNEAQ (reference sequence). In nucleotides, the CDR3 is TGTGCCACCCTCCCGGACAGGGATAATGAAAAACTGTTTTTT. Translation: CATLPDRDNEKLFF.

The chain is built from TRBV6-1 and TRBJ1-4, with 8 bases aligning to TRBD1. The CDR3 is made up of 15 amino acids. The junction had 9 bases not matched to a gene; V was cut back by 6 bases and J by 6 bases. Germline assignment: CDR1 MNHNS and CDR2 SASEGT. The CDR3 bases are TGTGCCAGCAGCCCCAGGACAGGGACATATGAAAAACTGTTTTTT. Protein: CASSPRTGTYEKLFF.

This sequence joins TRBV6-5 and TRBJ2-7, with 11 bases identical to TRBD2. The CDR3 totals 14 residues. V lost 6 bases to trimming and J lost 1 base; unmatched junction nucleotides: 2. The germline gives CDR1 MNHEY, CDR2 SVGAGI. This CDR3 is CASSLAGGSYEQYF. Written as DNA, the CDR3 is TGTGCCAGCAGCTTAGCGGGAGGGTCCTACGAGCAGTACTTC.

The CDR3 reads CASSRQGILANEKLFF. The CDR3 bases are TGTGCCAGCAGTCGACAGGGGATTTTAGCTAATGAAAAACTGTTTTTT. The chain joins TRBV5-4 to TRBJ1-4; 8 nucleotides line up with TRBD1. Germline V gives CDR1 SGHNT, CDR2 YYREEE (reference sequence). The ends lost 5 bases at V and 3 bases at J; junction bases unmatched: 9. The CDR3 consists of 16 residues.

This rearrangement joins TRBV29-1 to TRBJ2-5, with TRBD1 matching 8 bases. The J call may be mistaken, given a closer DNA end match to TRBJ2-7. Germline assignment: CDR1 SQVTM and CDR2 ANQGSEA. This CDR3 is 12 amino acids long. This CDR3 reads CSATDREYEQYF. The CDR3 region has the DNA TGCAGCGCCACGGACAGGGAATACGAGCAGTACTTC.

This chain connects TRBV2 to TRBJ1-2; 9 bases are shared with TRBD1. J gave up 7 bases and V 4 bases, and 7 bases lay outside the gene matches. The CDR3 totals 14 residues. Germline lookup yields CDR1 SNHLY and CDR2 FYNNEI. The CDR3 coding sequence is TGTGCCAGCAGTGTAAAAGGGACAGGGTGTGGCTACACCTTC. Protein product: CASSVKGTGCGYTF.

The gene calls are TRBV7-8 and TRBJ2-7; D unclear. CDR1 and CDR2 from the germline V gene are SGHVS and FQNEAQ. Trimming removed 2 bases from V and 6 bases from J, with 8 bases in between. CDR3 length equals 12 residues. This chain's CDR3 is CASSLLSTEQYF. CDR3 DNA: TGTGCCAGCAGCTTATTGTCTACCGAGCAGTACTTC.

V is TRBV15 and J is TRBJ2-1; 7 nucleotides line up with TRBD1. CDR1 and CDR2 from the germline V gene are LNHNV and YYDKDF (reference sequence). Germline trimming cut 3 bases from V and 5 bases from J; bases unmatched to any gene: 7. CDR3 length: 15 residues. The CDR3 protein is CATSRRGTADNEQFF. Written as DNA, the CDR3 is TGTGCCACCAGCAGGAGGGGGACAGCAGACAATGAGCAGTTCTTC.

V and J are TRBV5-1 and TRBJ2-5, with D tentatively TRBD1 (5 bases). CDR3 length: 15 amino acids. CDR1 and CDR2 from the germline V gene are SGHRS and YFSETQ. V was cut by 2 bases and J by 5 bases, with 16 bases left in between. This chain's CDR3 is CASSFIPGNGETQYF. The CDR3 DNA is TGCGCCAGCAGCTTTATTCCAGGGAATGGGGAGACCCAGTACTTC.

The V gene is TRBV5-1, the J gene TRBJ2-7; TRBD1 is a possible D gene (6 bases). Germline V CDR1 and CDR2: SGHRS, YFSETQ. The CDR3 totals 14 residues. V gave up 2 bases and J gave up 3 bases, with 12 bases separating them. The CDR3 here is CASSFRDTSYEQYF. The CDR3, as DNA: TGCGCCAGCAGCTTCCGGGACACGAGCTACGAGCAGTACTTC.